Listed below are T cell receptor beta chains from one sample, sequenced in a study of OX40 agonist ivuxolimab in advanced cancers. Here immunoSEQ multiplex PCR was the method, and the copy in TCRdb shows in-frame clones only, minus some. The table has about 62,000 clones, approximately 88% seen once. The starting material was CD4+ or CD8+ T cells sorted from blood, obtained in a trial of the OX40 agonist ivuxolimab. The receptors were sampled from an adult with an advanced solid tumor such as melanoma, head and neck, liver or kidney cancer. Both conserved end residues are part of each CDR3. The order of the fields is CDR3 length, V gene, D gene, J gene, clone size, CDR3 protein, CDR3 DNA. The D gene is left open where the match is weak. Not all rows give a size; the values are once, few, many and, for expanded clones, a class.

15	TRBV19	NA	TRBJ2-3	NA	CASSLGSPGTDTQYF	TGTGCCAGTAGTCTAGGGAGCCCCGGCACAGATACGCAGTATTTT
14	TRBV7-2	NA	TRBJ2-7	NA	CASRLTATGYEQYF	TGTGCCAGCAGACTTACGGCGACAGGTTACGAGCAGTACTTC
14	TRBV10-3	NA	TRBJ2-3	NA	CAISDSRGPDTQYF	TGTGCCATCAGTGACTCACGCGGACCAGATACGCAGTATTTT
16	TRBV5-1	TRBD1	TRBJ1-3	NA	CASSSKTGIAGNTIYF	TGCGCCAGCAGCTCCAAGACAGGGATCGCTGGAAACACCATATATTTT
13	TRBV30	NA	TRBJ1-2	NA	CAWSPGGVYGYTF	TGTGCCTGGAGTCCGGGGGGGGTCTATGGCTACACCTTC
13	TRBV6-1	TRBD1	TRBJ1-1	few	CASSRTGNTEAFF	TGTGCCAGCAGTCGGACAGGCAACACTGAAGCTTTCTTT
15	TRBV28	TRBD1	TRBJ1-5	NA	CASSLVAGGNQPQHF	TGTGCCAGCAGTTTAGTGGCAGGGGGGAATCAGCCCCAGCATTTT
14	TRBV4-2	TRBD2	TRBJ2-7	once	CASSQPREAREQYF	TGTGCCAGCAGCCAACCTCGGGAGGCGAGGGAGCAGTACTTC
16	TRBV7-3	NA	TRBJ2-3	NA	CASSLQRSYSTDTQYF	TGTGCCAGCAGTTTACAGCGGAGCTATAGCACAGATACGCAGTATTTT
13	TRBV30	NA	TRBJ1-1	NA	CASSIGWYTEAFF	TGTGCCTCGTCGATCGGTTGGTACACTGAAGCTTTCTTT
13	TRBV29-1	TRBD1	TRBJ1-2	NA	CSVARGGVEGYTF	TGCAGCGTGGCCAGGGGGGGAGTGGAGGGCTACACCTTC
14	TRBV5-4	TRBD1	TRBJ2-7	NA	CASSLGTGGREQYF	TGTGCCAGCAGCTTGGGGACAGGGGGCCGCGAGCAGTACTTC
15	TRBV2	NA	TRBJ2-3	NA	CASSEGGYGTDTQYF	TGTGCCAGCAGTGAAGGGGGTTACGGCACAGATACGCAGTATTTT
16	TRBV19	TRBD2	TRBJ2-1	NA	CASSMLAGVAYNEQFF	TGTGCCAGTAGTATGTTAGCGGGAGTAGCCTACAATGAGCAGTTCTTC
13	TRBV2	NA	TRBJ1-5	few	CASSEQGDQPQHF	TGTGCCAGCAGTGAACAGGGCGATCAGCCCCAGCATTTT
14	TRBV6-6	NA	TRBJ2-7	NA	CASSYSRQLFEQYF	TGTGCCAGCAGTTACTCGAGACAGTTATTCGAGCAGTACTTC
16	TRBV4-1	NA	TRBJ1-5	NA	CASSQGGDFSNQPQHF	TGCGCCAGCAGCCAGGGTGGGGACTTTAGCAATCAGCCCCAGCATTTT
11	TRBV18	NA	TRBJ1-1	few	CASSGDTEAFF	TGTGCCAGCTCGGGGGACACTGAAGCTTTCTTT
15	TRBV9	NA	TRBJ2-1	NA	CASSPGGATWGRQFF	TGTGCCAGCAGCCCAGGTGGGGCTACCTGGGGGCGGCAGTTCTTC
16	TRBV14	NA	TRBJ2-1	NA	CASSQGWGTGLHEQFF	TGTGCCAGCAGCCAAGGTTGGGGGACGGGCCTTCATGAGCAGTTCTTC
17	TRBV7-8	NA	TRBJ2-7	NA	CASSFSGRRGHLDEQYF	TGTGCCAGCAGCTTCTCCGGACGGAGGGGGCACTTGGACGAGCAGTACTTC
14	TRBV10-3	NA	TRBJ2-2	NA	CAISDAGFTGELFF	TGTGCCATCAGTGACGCAGGGTTCACCGGGGAGCTGTTTTTT
12	TRBV29-1	NA	TRBJ2-3	NA	CSVAEDTDTQYF	TGCAGCGTTGCGGAGGACACAGATACGCAGTATTTT
14	TRBV14	TRBD1	TRBJ2-3	NA	CASSRTGRTDTQYF	TGTGCCAGCAGCCGGACAGGCAGAACCGATACGCAGTATTTT
13	TRBV29-1	TRBD1	TRBJ2-5	NA	CSVFQGALETQYF	TGCAGCGTTTTTCAGGGGGCGCTTGAGACCCAGTACTTC
15	TRBV5-1	NA	TRBJ2-1	once	CASSLNGESYNEQFF	TGCGCCAGCAGCTTGAACGGGGAGTCCTACAATGAGCAGTTCTTC
17	TRBV27	NA	TRBJ2-7	NA	CASSAYRMDSYPREQYF	TGTGCCAGCAGTGCCTACCGTATGGACAGCTATCCGAGGGAGCAGTACTTC